This T cell receptor (beta chain) was sequenced during a study of CD8 T cells in Susac syndrome. The authors reverse transcribed roughly 0.5 to 1 ug RNA with random hexamers. From the immunoSEQ multiplex PCR reads, TCRdb called clonotypes with MiXCR, one entry per CDR3 protein. The sample has approximately 270,000 distinct CDR3 sequences, 80% to 95% seen once. This TCR derives from a human donor with multiple sclerosis. Sample: CD4+ T cells from PBMCs.

The CDR3 bases are TGTGCCAGCAGGCCGGGAGCATCACCCCTCCACTTT. Protein sequence: CASRPGASPLHF. The gene calls are TRBV6-5 and TRBJ1-6; D unresolved. CDR1 is MNHEY and CDR2 is SVGAGI in the germline V gene. The ends were cut back, 6 bases at V and 10 bases at J, with 10 bases in the middle. The CDR3 loop spans 12 amino acids.